The clone carrying this T cell receptor beta chain was seen repeatedly, ten times or more. Its antigen is as yet unknown. This specimen comes from a study of T-cell reconstitution after alpha-beta-depleted transplantation in children. Unique molecular identifiers were incorporated into the prepared TCRbeta library. TCRdb recomputed calls from the PCR reads with MiXCR, one row per CDR3 protein. The sample has fewer than 350,000 distinct CDR3 sequences; around a tenth are singletons. Notes on the study in general: The main origin of T-cell counts and diversity one year after transplant was newly produced T cells. TCRbeta diversity was high at day 60 in some patients (a result of surviving recipient T cells and thymic progenitors). The origin of alpha-beta T cells about two months after transplant was reportedly several hundred expanded graft clones.

The receptor was isolated from a male patient between 2 and 15 years old who had a stem cell transplant for chronic granulomatous disease, so the T cells may come from the graft donor. This specimen was peripheral blood, taken 180 days after TCRalphabeta/CD19-depleted stem cell transplant.

The CDR3 DNA reads TGTGCCAGCAGCGCCGAGGGACAGGGGGATAAGCAGTACTTC. It is translated as CASSAEGQGDKQYF. This chain connects TRBV9 to TRBJ2-7, with TRBD1 matching over 11 bases. V shed 3 bases, J shed 8 bases, and the junction held 7 bases outside the gene matches. The CDR3 is 14 residues long. The V gene's germline CDR1 is SGDLS and CDR2 YYNGEE.